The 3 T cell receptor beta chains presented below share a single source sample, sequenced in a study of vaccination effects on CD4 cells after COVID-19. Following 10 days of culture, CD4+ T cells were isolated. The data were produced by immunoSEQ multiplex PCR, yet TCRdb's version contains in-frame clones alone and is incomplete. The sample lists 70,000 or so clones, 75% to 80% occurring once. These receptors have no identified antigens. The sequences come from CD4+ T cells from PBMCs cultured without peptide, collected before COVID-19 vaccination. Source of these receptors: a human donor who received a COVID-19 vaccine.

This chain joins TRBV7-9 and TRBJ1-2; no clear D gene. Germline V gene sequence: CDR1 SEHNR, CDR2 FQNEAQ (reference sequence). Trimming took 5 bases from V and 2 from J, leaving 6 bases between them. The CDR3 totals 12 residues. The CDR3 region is CASSTSNYGYTF. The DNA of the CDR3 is TGTGCCAGCAGCACTTCAAACTATGGCTACACCTTC.

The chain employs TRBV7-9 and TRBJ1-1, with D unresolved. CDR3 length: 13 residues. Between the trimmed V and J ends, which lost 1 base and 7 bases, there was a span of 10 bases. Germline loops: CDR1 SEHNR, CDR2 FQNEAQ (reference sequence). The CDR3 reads CASSLVVAGEAFF. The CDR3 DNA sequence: TGTGCCAGCAGCTTAGTCGTAGCGGGTGAAGCTTTCTTT.

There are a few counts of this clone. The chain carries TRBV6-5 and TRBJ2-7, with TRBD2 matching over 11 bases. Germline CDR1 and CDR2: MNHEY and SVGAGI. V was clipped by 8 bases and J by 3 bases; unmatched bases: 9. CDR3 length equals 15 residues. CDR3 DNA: TGTGCCAGCGTCCGCCTAGCGGGGGGTAACTACGAGCAGTACGTC. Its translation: CASVRLAGGNYEQYV.